A selection of T cell receptor beta chains follows, all from one sample in a study of regulatory T cells in long-lasting Graves disease. TCRdb analysed the multiplex PCR reads with MiXCR anew, one entry per CDR3 protein. This sample has more than 300,000 distinct CDR3 sequences, with 12% found just once. The same sample was also used in a study of T cells in Graves' hyperthyroidism and ophthalmopathy.

Source: peripheral blood mononuclear cells (PBMCs), taken at new diagnosis, from a patient treated with antithyroid drugs. Receptor source: a woman aged 18-29 years with Graves disease. Both conserved end residues are part of each CDR3. The D gene is left open where the match is weak. Size tells how often a clone was seen (once, few, many) or the class of an expanded clone, and some rows leave it out.

TRBV28	TRBJ1-1	many	.	TGTGCCAGCAGTTACAGGGTTTCGGCTTTCTTT	CASSYRVSAFF
TRBV6-1	TRBJ1-5	many	.	TGTGCCAGCAGCTCCCGGGACATACGGGTGGGGGCCCAGCATTTT	CASSSRDIRVGAQHF
TRBV29-1	TRBJ1-4	few	.	TGCAGCGTTGAGGGAGGAGGAGAAAAACTGTTTTTT	CSVEGGGEKLFF
TRBV4-3	TRBJ2-3	.	TRBD1	TGCGCCAGCAGCCCTAGACAGGGCCCGAACACAGATACGCAGTATTTT	CASSPRQGPNTDTQYF
TRBV9	TRBJ2-1	.	.	TGTGCCAGCAGCGTAGAGGACACTGCCGCCAATGAGCAGTTCTTC	CASSVEDTAANEQFF
TRBV5-1	TRBJ2-7	few	.	TGCGCCAGCAGCCCAGAGGGGTTTCCCTACGAGCAGTACTTC	CASSPEGFPYEQYF
TRBV12-3/TRBV12-4	TRBJ2-4	few	TRBD2	TGTGCCAGCTCCTCTAGCGGGAGGGCCAAAAACATTCAGTACTTC	CASSSSGRAKNIQYF
TRBV7-8	TRBJ2-1	many	.	TGTGCCAGCACCCAGCGGTCCAGGGGCGGGCAGTTCTTC	CASTQRSRGGQFF
TRBV9	TRBJ2-7	many	.	TGTGCCAGCAGCGGGGCACTCGACGAGCAGTACTTC	CASSGALDEQYF
TRBV28	TRBJ2-1	many	TRBD1	TGTGCCAGCCGGGAATACAGGGGGTTCTCCTACAATGAGCAGTTCTTC	CASREYRGFSYNEQFF
TRBV6-1	TRBJ2-5	many	TRBD1	TGTGCCAGCAGTAGGGACAGCCGAAGAGGGAAAGAGACCCAGTACTTC	CASSRDSRRGKETQYF
TRBV29-1	TRBJ1-3	.	TRBD1	TGCAGCGTTGAAGATCAGAACAGGGGTATAGACACCATATATTTT	CSVEDQNRGIDTIYF
TRBV20-1	TRBJ2-1	many	TRBD2	TGCAGTGCTAGGGCTATGGACCTAGCGGTCAGTGAGCAGTTCTTC	CSARAMDLAVSEQFF
TRBV4-1	TRBJ1-2	.	.	TGCGCCAGCAGCCAAGATCGGGGAGGGGTTCTCTATGGCTACACCTTC	CASSQDRGGVLYGYTF
TRBV24-1	TRBJ2-1	.	.	TGTGCCACCAGTGATTTTCGGGGGGAGCAGTTCTTC	CATSDFRGEQFF
TRBV6-1	TRBJ1-2	.	.	TGTGCCAGCAGTGAAGAAAAAGGGGGGTTAGCGGGCGGCTACACCTTC	CASSEEKGGLAGGYTF
TRBV27	TRBJ2-7	.	.	TGTGCCAGCAAGCGGTGGGGTAATTCCTACGAGCAGTACTTC	CASKRWGNSYEQYF
TRBV24-1	TRBJ2-1	many	TRBD1	TGTGCCACCAGTCAAGGGGACACAGGGGGCCCCTACAATGAGCAGTTCTTC	CATSQGDTGGPYNEQFF
TRBV19	TRBJ2-6	.	TRBD2	TGTGCCAGTAGTAGAGTAGCGGGGGTCTCTGGGGCCAACGTCCCGACTTTC	CASSRVAGVSGANVPTF
TRBV7-2	TRBJ2-1	.	TRBD2	TGTGCCAGCAGCTTATATTTGGGACTAGCTTACTCGAATGAGCAGTTCTTC	CASSLYLGLAYSNEQFF
TRBV7-8	TRBJ2-3	.	.	TGTGCCAGCGGGCCCTGGCCGGTGGTGGGGAGGAGGACAGATACGCAGTATTTT	CASGPWPVVGRRTDTQYF
TRBV5-1	TRBJ2-5	many	TRBD2	TGCGCCAGCAAACCGGGAGCGGGAGGCCGTTTCCAAGAGACCCAGTACTTC	CASKPGAGGRFQETQYF